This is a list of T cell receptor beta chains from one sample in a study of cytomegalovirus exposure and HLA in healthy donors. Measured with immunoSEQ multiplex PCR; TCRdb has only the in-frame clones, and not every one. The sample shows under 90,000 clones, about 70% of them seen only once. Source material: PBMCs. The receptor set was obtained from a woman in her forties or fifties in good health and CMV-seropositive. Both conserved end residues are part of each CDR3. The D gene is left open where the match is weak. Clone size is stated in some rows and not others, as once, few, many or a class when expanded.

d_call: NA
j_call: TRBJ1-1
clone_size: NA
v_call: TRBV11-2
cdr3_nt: TGTGCCAGCAGCTTAGATCAACCCCAGGGTTTCTTCGGGGAAGCTTTCTTT
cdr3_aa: CASSLDQPQGFFGEAFF

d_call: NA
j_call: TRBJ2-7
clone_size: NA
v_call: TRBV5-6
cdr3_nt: TGTGCCAGCAAAAAACTGACAGGATTCTCCTACGAGCAGTACTTC
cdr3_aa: CASKKLTGFSYEQYF

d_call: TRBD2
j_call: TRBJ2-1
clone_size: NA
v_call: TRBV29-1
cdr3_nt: TGCAGCGTTCGGCCATTTTTACTAGCGGGGAGCTCCTACAATGAGCAGTTCTTC
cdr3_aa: CSVRPFLLAGSSYNEQFF

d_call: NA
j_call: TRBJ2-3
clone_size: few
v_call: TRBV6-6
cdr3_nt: TGTGCCAGCAGCCCCGGTGATACGCAGTATTTT
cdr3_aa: CASSPGDTQYF

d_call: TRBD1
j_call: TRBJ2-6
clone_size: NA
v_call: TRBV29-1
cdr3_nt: TGCAGCGTTGCCGGAGAGACAGGGTCTGGGGCCAACGTCCTGACTTTC
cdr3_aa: CSVAGETGSGANVLTF

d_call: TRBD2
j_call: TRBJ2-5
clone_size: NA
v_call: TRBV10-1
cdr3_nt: TGCGCCAGCAGAGTGTGGAGCGGGAGAGTGGAGACCCAGTACTTC
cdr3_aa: CASRVWSGRVETQYF

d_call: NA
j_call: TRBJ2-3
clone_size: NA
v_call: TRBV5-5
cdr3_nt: TGTGCCAGCAGCTTGAACCCCGGGGGAGATACGCAGTATTTT
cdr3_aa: CASSLNPGGDTQYF

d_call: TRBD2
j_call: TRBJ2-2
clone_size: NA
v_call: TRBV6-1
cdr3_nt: TGTGCCAGCAGTGAGGGGGTGACTAGCGGAAACACCGGGGAGCTGTTTTTT
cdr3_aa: CASSEGVTSGNTGELFF

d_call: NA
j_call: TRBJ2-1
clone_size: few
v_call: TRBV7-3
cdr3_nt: TGTGCCAGCAGCTTAGGGACTGCGAGGTTCTTC
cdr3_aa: CASSLGTARFF

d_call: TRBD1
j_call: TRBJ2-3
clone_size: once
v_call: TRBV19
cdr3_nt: TGTGCCAGTAGTCCCTTTGGACAGGAGAGGGGTGGCGGCACAGATACGCAGTATTTT
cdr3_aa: CASSPFGQERGGGTDTQYF

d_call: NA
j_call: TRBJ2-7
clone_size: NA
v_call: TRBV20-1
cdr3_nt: TGCAGTCCGCTGGGACTCTACGAGCAGTACTTC
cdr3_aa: CSPLGLYEQYF

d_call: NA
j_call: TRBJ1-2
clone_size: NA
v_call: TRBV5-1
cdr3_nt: TGCGCCAGCCGACCGAGGAGCTCTAACTATGGCTACACCTTC
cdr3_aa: CASRPRSSNYGYTF

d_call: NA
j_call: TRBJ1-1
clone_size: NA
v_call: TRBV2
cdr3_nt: TGTGCCAGCAGCGGGCAGGGGAACACTGAAGCTTTCTTT
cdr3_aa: CASSGQGNTEAFF

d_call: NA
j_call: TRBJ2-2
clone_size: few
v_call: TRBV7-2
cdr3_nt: TGTGCCAGCAGCTTAGTCGCAGCGAACACCGGGGAGCTGTTTTTT
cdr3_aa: CASSLVAANTGELFF

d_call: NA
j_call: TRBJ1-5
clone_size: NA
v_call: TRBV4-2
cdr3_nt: TGTGCCAGCAGCCAAGGTCGGGGTGGCAATCAGCCCCAGCATTTT
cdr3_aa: CASSQGRGGNQPQHF

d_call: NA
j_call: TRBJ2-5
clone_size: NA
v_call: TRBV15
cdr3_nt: TGTGCCACCAGCAGAGATTTAGCCGGCGGGGCGGTGGAGACCCAGTACTTC
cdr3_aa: CATSRDLAGGAVETQYF

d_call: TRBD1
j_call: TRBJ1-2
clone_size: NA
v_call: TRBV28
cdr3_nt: TGTGCCAGCAGTCGTACGGCAGGGGGCATCAACTATGGCTACACCTTC
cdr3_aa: CASSRTAGGINYGYTF

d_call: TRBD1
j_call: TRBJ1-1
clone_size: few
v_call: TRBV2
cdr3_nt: TGTGCCAGCAATACCCAGGGGGCGGCTGAAGCTTTCTTT
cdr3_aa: CASNTQGAAEAFF

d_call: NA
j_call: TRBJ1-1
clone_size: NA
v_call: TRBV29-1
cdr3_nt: TGCAGCGTTGACCCCCATGGGACACAAAAAGCTTTCTTT
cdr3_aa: CSVDPHGTQKAFF